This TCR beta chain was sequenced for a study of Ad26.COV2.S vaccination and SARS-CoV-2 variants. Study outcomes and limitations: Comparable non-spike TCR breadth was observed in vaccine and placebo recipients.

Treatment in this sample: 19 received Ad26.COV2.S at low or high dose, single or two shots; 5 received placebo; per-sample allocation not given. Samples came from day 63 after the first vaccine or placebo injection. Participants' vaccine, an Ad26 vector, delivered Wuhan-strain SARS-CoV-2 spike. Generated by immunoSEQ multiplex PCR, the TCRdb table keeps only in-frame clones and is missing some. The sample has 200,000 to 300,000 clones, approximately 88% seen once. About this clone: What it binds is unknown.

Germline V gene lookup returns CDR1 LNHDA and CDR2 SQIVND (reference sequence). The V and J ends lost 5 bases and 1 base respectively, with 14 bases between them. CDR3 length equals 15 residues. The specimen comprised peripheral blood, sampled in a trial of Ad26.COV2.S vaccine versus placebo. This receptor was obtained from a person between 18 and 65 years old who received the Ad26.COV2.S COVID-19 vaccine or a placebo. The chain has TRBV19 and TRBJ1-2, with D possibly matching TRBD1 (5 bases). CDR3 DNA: TGTGCCAGTAGTCTGGGACCGATCCTTAACTATGGCTACACCTTC. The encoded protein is CASSLGPILNYGYTF. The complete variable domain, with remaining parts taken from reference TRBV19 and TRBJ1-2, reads DGGITQSPKYLFRKEGQNVTLSCEQNLNHDAMYWYRQDPGQGLRLIYYSQIVNDFQKGDIAEGYSVSREKKESFPLTVTSAQKNPTAFYLCASSLGPILNYGYTFGSGTRLTVV.